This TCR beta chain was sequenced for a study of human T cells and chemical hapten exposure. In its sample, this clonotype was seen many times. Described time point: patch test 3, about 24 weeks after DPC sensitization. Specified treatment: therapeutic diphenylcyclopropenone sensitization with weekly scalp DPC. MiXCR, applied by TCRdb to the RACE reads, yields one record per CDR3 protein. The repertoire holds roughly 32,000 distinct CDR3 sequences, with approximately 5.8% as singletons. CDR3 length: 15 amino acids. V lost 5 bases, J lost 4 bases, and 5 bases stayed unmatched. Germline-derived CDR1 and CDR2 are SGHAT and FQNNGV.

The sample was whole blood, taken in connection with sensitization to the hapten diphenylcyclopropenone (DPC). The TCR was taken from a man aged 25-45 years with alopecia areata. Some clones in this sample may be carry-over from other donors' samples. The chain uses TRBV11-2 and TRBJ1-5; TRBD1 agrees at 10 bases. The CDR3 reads CASSIDRGPNQPQHF. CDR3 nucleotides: TGTGCCAGCAGCATTGACAGGGGGCCAAATCAGCCCCAGCATTTT. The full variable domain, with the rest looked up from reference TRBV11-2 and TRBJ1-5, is EAGVAQSPRYKIIEKRQSVAFWCNPISGHATLYWYQQILGQGPKLLIQFQNNGVVDDSQLPKDRFSAERLKGVDSTLKIQPAKLEDSAVYLCASSIDRGPNQPQHFGDGTRLSIL.